The rows below give T cell receptor beta chains drawn from one sample of a study of blood T cell repertoires in COVID-19. TCRdb's copy holds only in-frame clones and misses some; the assay was immunoSEQ multiplex PCR. The table records 200,000 to 250,000 clones, 75% to 90% of them present only once. Sequenced input: peripheral blood. These receptors were obtained from a woman aged 40 to 50 with acute or convalescent COVID-19. The CDR3 runs from the conserved cysteine through the conserved F or W. D genes are given only for firm matches. Part of the rows lack a size; the others show once, few, many or a class for expanded clones.

J gene	D gene	clone size	V gene	CDR3 protein	CDR3 DNA
TRBJ2-3	TRBD2	-	TRBV9	CASSRFTSGEADTQYF	TGTGCCAGCAGCCGCTTCACTAGCGGTGAAGCAGATACGCAGTATTTT
TRBJ1-6	TRBD1	-	TRBV30	CAWTSRGPAGGFTPLHF	TGTGCCTGGACCTCACGCGGGCCGGCAGGGGGCTTTACACCCCTCCACTTT
TRBJ2-3	-	-	TRBV7-3	CASSSQDTQYF	TGTGCCAGCAGCTCACAGGATACGCAGTATTTT
TRBJ1-1	TRBD1	-	TRBV5-1	CASSSRSRTGKITEAFF	TGCGCCAGCAGCTCGCGAAGCCGGACAGGGAAAATCACTGAAGCTTTCTTT
TRBJ2-2	-	-	TRBV29-1	CSAEQSNTGELFF	TGCAGCGCCGAACAGTCAAACACCGGGGAGCTGTTTTTT
TRBJ2-3	TRBD2	-	TRBV9	CASSAQPKTSGGPTDTQYF	TGTGCCAGCAGCGCCCAGCCTAAGACTAGCGGGGGGCCGACAGATACGCAGTATTTT
TRBJ1-3	-	-	TRBV20-1	CSAGRGNTIYF	TGTAGTGCTGGAAGGGGTAACACCATATATTTT
TRBJ2-3	TRBD2	-	TRBV27	CASSSTLAGATDTQYF	TGTGCCAGCAGCTCGACGTTAGCGGGGGCCACAGATACGCAGTATTTT
TRBJ2-3	-	once	TRBV4-2	CASSQDGANGDTQYF	TGTGCCAGCAGCCAAGATGGGGCTAACGGTGATACGCAGTATTTT
TRBJ1-1	-	-	TRBV9	CASSVGSRQGANTEAFF	TGTGCCAGCAGCGTAGGAAGTCGTCAAGGGGCGAACACTGAAGCTTTCTTT
TRBJ2-1	TRBD2	-	TRBV9	CASSVGLAGPPGNEQFF	TGTGCCAGCAGCGTGGGACTAGCGGGGCCCCCGGGGAATGAGCAGTTCTTC
TRBJ1-1	TRBD1	-	TRBV6-5	CASSHFRQGNTEAFF	TGTGCCAGCAGCCATTTTAGACAGGGGAACACTGAAGCTTTCTTT
TRBJ1-4	TRBD1	-	TRBV18	CASTRDRDNEKLFF	TGTGCCAGCACGCGGGACAGGGATAATGAAAAACTGTTTTTT
TRBJ1-4	-	-	TRBV6-6	CASSSPGGGGEKLFF	TGTGCCAGCAGTTCCCCGGGGGGGGGCGGTGAAAAACTGTTTTTT
TRBJ1-3	TRBD1	-	TRBV4-2	CASSQRPGTGGLFSGNTIYF	TGTGCCAGCAGCCAACGACCCGGGACAGGGGGCCTCTTCTCTGGAAACACCATATATTTT
TRBJ2-1	TRBD2	-	TRBV24-1	CATSDPSLTSRFYNEQFF	TGTGCCACCAGTGATCCCTCGTTGACTAGCAGGTTCTACAATGAGCAGTTCTTC
TRBJ1-1	TRBD1	-	TRBV7-9	CASSTRGQGARDTEAFF	TGTGCCAGCAGCACCCGAGGACAGGGGGCTAGGGACACTGAAGCTTTCTTT
TRBJ1-3	-	-	TRBV12-5	CASGLALYSGNTIYF	TGTGCTAGTGGTTTGGCTTTATACTCTGGAAACACCATATATTTT
TRBJ1-2	TRBD1	once	TRBV30	CAWSRTTGQANYGYTF	TGTGCCTGGAGCCGTACCACAGGACAGGCGAACTATGGCTACACCTTC
TRBJ2-1	-	-	TRBV11-2	CASSPYPVDEQFF	TGTGCCAGCAGCCCCTACCCGGTAGATGAGCAGTTCTTC
TRBJ2-3	-	-	TRBV5-1	CASSLEQTTDTQYF	TGCGCCAGCAGCTTGGAACAGACCACAGATACGCAGTATTTT
TRBJ2-1	-	-	TRBV12-3/TRBV12-4	CASHPTGNEQFF	TGTGCCAGTCACCCGACGGGTAATGAGCAGTTCTTC
TRBJ1-5	-	-	TRBV7-9	CASSQDSFGNQPQHF	TGTGCCAGCAGTCAAGACAGTTTCGGCAATCAGCCCCAGCATTTT
TRBJ1-4	TRBD1	-	TRBV12-5	CASGTPGQGNEKLFF	TGTGCTAGTGGGACCCCGGGACAGGGGAATGAAAAACTGTTTTTT
TRBJ1-1	-	-	TRBV5-6	CASTRQRGTEAFF	TGTGCCAGCACAAGACAGCGAGGCACTGAAGCTTTCTTT
TRBJ1-1	-	once	TRBV30	CAWGYGQGNTEAFF	TGTGCCTGGGGTTATGGTCAGGGGAACACTGAAGCTTTCTTT
TRBJ2-5	-	-	TRBV5-1	CASSSPSRGETQYF	TGCGCCAGCAGCTCCCCGTCGAGGGGGGAGACCCAGTACTTC
TRBJ1-1	-	few	TRBV18	CASSPSRVNTEAFF	TGTGCCAGCTCACCCAGCAGGGTCAACACTGAAGCTTTCTTT
TRBJ2-2	TRBD1	-	TRBV9	CASSAGGQANTGELFF	TGTGCCAGCAGCGCCGGGGGACAGGCGAACACCGGGGAGCTGTTTTTT
TRBJ2-3	-	-	TRBV6-5	CASGPGVHTQYF	TGTGCCAGCGGACCGGGGGTCCATACGCAGTATTTT
TRBJ1-2	-	-	TRBV5-1	CASSLTGGNYGYTF	TGCGCCAGCAGCCTAACGGGGGGGAACTATGGCTACACCTTC
TRBJ1-2	TRBD1	-	TRBV3-1/TRBV3-2	CASSQQGAPGYTF	TGTGCCAGCAGCCAACAGGGGGCGCCTGGCTACACCTTC
TRBJ2-3	-	-	TRBV5-1	CASSLTPQRRASTDTQYF	TGCGCCAGCAGCTTGACCCCCCAACGGAGGGCTAGCACAGATACGCAGTATTTT
TRBJ2-5	TRBD1	-	TRBV7-9	CASSLAETGGETQYF	TGTGCCAGCAGCTTAGCCGAGACAGGGGGGGAGACCCAGTACTTC
TRBJ2-1	-	-	TRBV6-4	CASSESAARSYNEQFF	TGTGCCAGCAGTGAGTCAGCGGCACGCTCCTACAATGAGCAGTTCTTC
TRBJ2-1	-	-	TRBV24-1	CATSEDSSYNEQFF	TGTGCCACCAGTGAAGACAGCTCCTACAATGAGCAGTTCTTC
TRBJ2-2	-	-	TRBV3-1/TRBV3-2	CASSPMTDGGELFF	TGTGCCAGCAGCCCTATGACAGATGGCGGGGAGCTGTTTTTT
TRBJ2-1	TRBD1	-	TRBV30	CAWSPDRGPYNEQFF	TGTGCCTGGAGCCCGGACAGGGGTCCCTACAATGAGCAGTTCTTC
TRBJ1-2	-	-	TRBV6-1	CASSEWADPNYGYTF	TGTGCCAGCAGTGAATGGGCCGACCCTAACTATGGCTACACCTTC
TRBJ1-4	-	-	TRBV9	CASSVAGIGDEKLFF	TGTGCCAGCAGCGTAGCGGGTATAGGAGATGAAAAACTGTTTTTT
TRBJ2-1	TRBD1	-	TRBV5-1	CASSARDRGEYNEQFF	TGCGCCAGCAGCGCCCGGGACAGGGGGGAGTACAATGAGCAGTTCTTC
TRBJ1-6	-	-	TRBV30	CAFHRDYNSPLHF	TGTGCCTTTCACAGGGATTATAATTCACCCCTCCACTTT
TRBJ2-3	TRBD1	few	TRBV5-1	CASSLFTGDTDTQYF	TGCGCCAGCAGCTTGTTCACAGGGGACACAGATACGCAGTATTTT
TRBJ1-4	-	-	TRBV6-5	CAIVGEPANEKLFF	TGTGCCATCGTCGGGGAGCCAGCTAATGAAAAACTGTTTTTT
TRBJ1-5	-	-	TRBV7-2	CASSPLDSRPQHF	TGTGCCAGCAGCCCCTTAGACAGCCGGCCCCAGCATTTT
TRBJ1-5	TRBD1	-	TRBV7-2	CASSRDSLQPQHF	TGTGCCAGCAGCAGGGACAGCCTACAGCCCCAGCATTTT
TRBJ1-2	-	-	TRBV29-1	CSVEVQLGYTF	TGCAGCGTTGAAGTCCAGTTGGGCTACACCTTC
TRBJ1-2	TRBD1	-	TRBV9	CASSAQGQAHGNGYTF	TGTGCCAGCAGCGCCCAGGGACAGGCACACGGAAACGGCTACACCTTC
TRBJ2-5	-	-	TRBV15	CATSRGVGGLTSGAQYF	TGTGCCACCAGCCGAGGGGTAGGGGGTCTAACTTCAGGGGCCCAGTACTTC
TRBJ1-2	-	once	TRBV30	CAWTGIYGYTF	TGTGCCTGGACAGGGATCTATGGCTACACCTTC